This T cell receptor (beta chain) was identified during a study of T cells in tuberculosis listed by TCRdb under 2018. With regard to the full study: The study combined CD1B tetramers and high-throughput TCR immunosequencing to characterize T cells specific for the mycobacterial lipid antigen glucose monomycolate (GMM). In a South African clinical cohort, IGRA-negative adolescents, IGRA-positive adolescents with latent tuberculosis and adults with active tuberculosis were compared, with under 13 people in each group.

Points the paper makes about the study in general: Clinical samples were selected based on which cryopreserved specimens were available, and the active tuberculosis cases were adults whereas the controls were adolescents. A classifier using the diverse GMM-specific repertoire reached roughly 87% accuracy (AUROC 0.85 to 0.9), compared with over 60% accuracy using GEM motif frequencies. Shorter CDR3-alpha lengths in active tuberculosis patients partly drove the smaller NN-distances, and the TCR-beta difference was not statistically significant. Smaller mean NN-distances to GMM-specific TCRs were observed in active tuberculosis TCR-alpha repertoires than in IGRA-negative controls, suggesting clonal expansion of GMM-specific TCRs.

At study entry, adolescents were screened for latent tuberculosis infection by tuberculin skin test and QuantiFERON-TB GOLD In-Tube IGRA. Immunosequencing was performed on unsorted cryopreserved PBMC and covered 100,000 or so T cells per clinical donor on average. Eleven high schools in the Worcester region of the Western Cape, South Africa, served as enrollment sites for adolescents aged 12 to 18 years. Ten M. tuberculosis-infected and some ten uninfected adolescents were selected with matching for age and sex. PBMC from adolescents were isolated by density centrifugation from freshly drawn heparinized blood and then cryopreserved. A word on this clone: Its binding antigen is unknown. It has no much larger one-base neighbor in the sample; base qualities were not kept.

V is trimmed back by 3 bases and J by 8 bases, and the junction contains 10 bases that no gene match accounts for. Sequences SGDLS (CDR1) and YYNGEE (CDR2) are obtained from the germline V gene. There are 14 amino acids in the CDR3, from cysteine to phenylalanine inclusive. The entry retains the CDR3 DNA only, 42 bases that are in frame from base 1. TCR libraries were generated with the immunoSEQ multiplex PCR assay, using TCR-beta and/or TCR-alpha/delta assays for each sample. Amplified TCR libraries were sequenced on the Illumina high-throughput platform. The authors processed their data as follows. Clustering and dimensionality reduction relied on pairwise TCRdist distances among GMM-specific receptors from T cells that were either sorted ex vivo or expanded in vitro. Each clinical repertoire was scored by mean NN-distance, the average TCRdist to the nearest 10% of tetramer-positive reference sequences. GEM TCR motif frequency was computed as the fraction of unique TCRs matching known GEM sequences by V/J usage and CDR3 length. Active tuberculosis was classified by linear discriminant analysis with leave-one-out cross-validation, implemented in scikit-learn. As stored in TCRdb, this immuneACCESS dataset retains in-frame rearrangements with V and J assigned. A fraction of the clones does not appear; measured against another copy, unresolved V genes explain less than half of the discrepancy, and the remainder lacks a known reason. V and J calls and clone size are those listed in that table; D and trimming were worked out from the DNA. In this sample the table shows roughly 32,000 clones, nearly 97% of which occur a single time. The top ten clones comprise over 2% of the sample.

In this chain, TRBV9 is recombined with TRBJ1-2; TRBD1 agrees with 7 junctional bases. Sequenced input: PBMCs. This sequence was found in a donor aged 5-35 years with latent tuberculosis or without tuberculosis infection. The DNA reads TGTGCCAGCAGCGGACTTTCAGGGGGATTAGGCTACACCTTC. Translated, it gives CASSGLSGGLGYTF.